This TCR beta chain was recorded in a study of shared clonotypes between healthy human individuals. Positive CCR7 selection of CD45RO-negative cells yielded the naive CD8 cells, and terminally differentiated effector memory CD45RA+ cells were excluded. This table comes from immunoSEQ multiplex PCR, and its TCRdb copy is limited to in-frame clones, with some not included. The profile shows around 2,000,000 clones, approximately 94% of them singletons. This CDR3 comprises 16 residues. Per germline, CDR1 LGHNA and CDR2 YNFKEQ. The V and J ends lost 0 bases and 6 bases, in that order; junction bases with no gene match: 6.

Sequencing was performed on naive CD8+ T cells sorted from blood. This sequence joins TRBV4-2 and TRBJ2-1; 9 positions agree with TRBD2. The TCR was taken from a man aged 18-30 years in good health. Written as DNA, the CDR3 is TGTGCCAGCAGCCAAGAGGAGACTAGCGGCCTCAATGAGCAGTTCTTC. This encodes CASSQEETSGLNEQFF.